The sequence of this T cell receptor (beta chain) was determined in a study of blood T cell repertoires in COVID-19. Study-wide background: Both acute and convalescent COVID-19 samples were obtained from the United States, Italy and Spain.

Germline CDR1 LNHDA, CDR2 SQIVND (reference sequence). The CDR3 runs 16 residues. The V end lost 7 bases, the J end lost 0 bases, and 18 bases lay between the germline ends. Per the study methods: Nucleated cell number was recorded as an estimate derived from reference gene primer amplification. Profiling relied on immunoSEQ multiplex PCR, and the TCRdb table lists in-frame clones only, not all of them. V and J calls and clone size are those listed in that table; D and trimming were worked out from the DNA. The top ten hold 1% to 1.5% of the sample, which has fewer than 65,000 clones, 86% seen once. Sequenced input: peripheral blood. This chain links TRBV19 with TRBJ1-2, with D unclear. The source of this sequence is an elderly woman with acute or convalescent COVID-19. In nucleotides, the CDR3 is TGTGCCAGTATGTTAGCCGGAGATATTCCTAACTATGGCTACACCTTC. It codes for CASMLAGDIPNYGYTF.